This T cell receptor beta chain was obtained from a study of T-cell memory formation after mild COVID-19 (dated by TCRdb to the early 2020s). About the full investigation: Most TCR sequence clusters were specific to one of the two donors. Two young, previously healthy adult volunteers, one female and one male, were included in the cohort. T-cell clones expanding and contracting after mild COVID-19 in a couple of donors were tracked by longitudinal TCRalpha and TCRbeta repertoire sequencing.

V lost 2 bases and J lost 0 bases, and the count of bases not matched to a germline gene is 16. CDR1 and CDR2 were assigned from the germline V gene (reference sequence) as SGHKS and YYEKEE. Measured from the cysteine to the phenylalanine, the CDR3 is 19 residues long. Kept here is only the CDR3 DNA, which spans 57 bases and is read in frame from base 1. Study-wide conclusions, independent of this receptor: The detection of some responding clones in pre-infection memory suggests that pre-existing cross-reactive memory T cells joined the SARS-CoV-2 response. Contracting CD4+ clones were found mainly in CM and EM memory subsets, while CD8+ clones were enriched in EMRA. Clones contracting from day 15 to 85 had balanced CD4/CD8 phenotypes, while a second wave expanding from day 15 to 37 was biased towards CD4+. SARS-CoV-2 specificity of the second-wave clones peaking on day 37 was not confirmed. Only two mild cases were covered in the study, and larger cohorts including severe cases with pre-infection samples were considered necessary.

As concerns this clonotype: The antigen it recognizes is unknown. Nothing much larger sits one base from this clone, and base qualities are not available.

PBMCs were isolated by Ficoll-Paque density gradient centrifugation. Instrument on record: Illumina NovaSeq 6000. cDNA libraries for TCRalpha and TCRbeta were prepared by 5'RACE using constant-segment primers, with sample barcodes and unique molecular identifiers added. Trizol reagent was used to extract RNA from every sample. Amplification of the libraries took two PCR steps, and the second step added a second sample barcode plus Illumina TruSeq adapters. Libraries were sequenced on an Illumina NovaSeq with 2 x 150 bp paired-end reads. The published analysis was carried out like this. Reads were demultiplexed and collapsed into UMI-guided consensus sequences with migec v1.2.7. Using mixcr v2.1.11, UMI consensuses were aligned to TRA and TRB V and J templates and then assembled into clonotypes. A clonotype was counted as expanded or contracted only if both edgeR and NoisET called the change significant, with noise models trained on biological replicates. edgeR calls used a false discovery rate-adjusted p below 0.01 and a log2 fold-change threshold of 1. As an exploratory analysis of dynamics, max-normalized trajectories of the 1000 most abundant clonotypes were examined with PCA combined with hierarchical clustering. Separately sequenced CD4+ and CD8+ repertoires were used to assign the CD4 or CD8 phenotype of responding clones. TCRdb trimmed the raw reads at Q25, called clones with MiXCR and kept productive beta chains. Each CDR3 protein appears once, grouped with its most common genes and DNA. TCRdb, not the original authors, processed these V and J calls. The sample contains about 270,000 distinct CDR3 sequences, 15% to 19% of them found a single time. Clones ranked in the top ten supply 2.1% of the sample.

The chain is encoded by TRBV5-5 joined to TRBJ1-1, with TRBD1 identical over 7 junction bases. The source of this sequence is an adult woman who had mild COVID-19 (a few samples of this study predate the infection). The sample titles of this study are shuffled in the database, so cell type and time point are left out; the donor was told from shared clones. Material for sequencing was PBMCs or a T cell subset sorted from them (not recorded which). The CDR3 amino acid sequence is: CASSLSSYRGRLMNTEAFF. The nucleotide sequence reads as follows: TGTGCCAGCAGCTTAAGTTCCTACAGGGGCAGACTAATGAACACTGAAGCTTTCTTT.